This TCR beta chain is drawn from a study of identical twins. Whole-study findings and limits: It was out-of-frame TCR alpha sharing in monozygotic twins that models underestimated. Zero-insertion analyses could be partly confounded by invariant MAIT and iNKT cells.

V lost 3 bases to trimming and J lost 0 bases, with 8 bases between them. The CDR3 is 15 residues long. The germline gives CDR1 MNHNS, CDR2 SASEGT. TCRdb re-called the 5' RACE reads with MiXCR, one entry per CDR3 protein. The data show about 530,000 distinct CDR3 sequences, 15% seen once. This clonotype was detected only a few times. Its antigen remains unknown. The same sample was also studied in work on yellow fever vaccine responses in identical twins. That source reports: Twins reportedly mounted vaccine T cell responses that seemed partly convergent, partly personalized.

Sequencing was carried out using CD4+ T cells sorted from blood. This receptor was obtained from a woman aged 18 to 35 in good health. The chain has TRBV6-1 and TRBJ2-2; a possible D gene is TRBD2 (6 bases). The CDR3 coding sequence is TGTGCCAGCAGTGATGGCGGGGCGAACACCGGGGAGCTGTTTTTT. This gives the protein CASSDGGANTGELFF.